The next 27 T cell receptor beta chains were all read from a single sample in a study of blood T cell repertoires in COVID-19. The protocol was immunoSEQ multiplex PCR, while the TCRdb copy is restricted to in-frame clones and leaves out a portion. The sample lists around 46,000 clones; approximately 83% were seen once. Sequenced input: peripheral blood. Receptors originate from a woman aged 80 or over with COVID-19, enrolled during active disease.

As for this clone: This CDR3 is also generated by other DNA sequences in the sample. The chain carries TRBV7-2 and TRBJ1-5, with 7 bases aligning to TRBD1. CDR1 and CDR2 (germline): SGHTA, FQGNSA. CDR3 length equals 14 residues. Trimming removed 1 base from V and 7 bases from J; junction bases left unmatched: 4. The CDR3 DNA sequence: TGTGCCAGCAGCTTAGGACAGGGATGGCAGCCCCAGCATTTT. Its translation: CASSLGQGWQPQHF.

The gene calls are TRBV12-3 or TRBV12-4 and TRBJ2-3; D may be TRBD2 (6 bases). V gave up 7 bases and J gave up 1 base, with 9 bases separating them. This CDR3 has 13 amino acids. The CDR3 spells CASMASGTDTQYF. The CDR3 DNA is TGTGCCAGCATGGCTAGCGGCACAGATACGCAGTATTTT.

The V and J genes are TRBV6-5 and TRBJ2-1; 9 positions agree with TRBD2. This CDR3 contains 15 residues. The trim removed 6 bases at V and 6 bases at J, leaving 9 bases unmatched. Germline values: CDR1 MNHEY, CDR2 SVGAGI. Here the CDR3 reads CASSQRERGVNEQFF. The CDR3 DNA sequence: TGTGCCAGCAGCCAGCGGGAGCGGGGGGTCAATGAGCAGTTCTTC.

The chain combines TRBV28 with TRBJ2-1, with TRBD2 matching over 7 bases. Germline assignment: CDR1 MDHEN and CDR2 SYDVKM. This CDR3 has 17 amino acids. The junction had 13 bases not matched to a gene; V was cut back by 5 bases and J by 3 bases. DNA for the CDR3: TGTGCCAGCAGTCCCCAGGGAAGCGGGGCCCTCTACAATGAGCAGTTCTTC. Its protein is CASSPQGSGALYNEQFF.

This clone was detected a few times. The chain combines TRBV5-1 with TRBJ1-5; a possible D gene is TRBD1 (5 bases). V lost 4 bases and J 0 bases, leaving 14 bases between the germline ends. The CDR3 is 16 residues long. The germline CDR1 and CDR2 sequences are SGHRS and YFSETQ. The CDR3 DNA reads as TGCGCCAGCAGCCCGGCCGGGGGAAATAGCAATCAGCCCCAGCATTTT. Protein product: CASSPAGGNSNQPQHF.

In its sample, this clone was seen once. This sequence joins TRBV7-2 and TRBJ2-5; 7 bases map to TRBD1. Germline CDR1 is SGHTA and CDR2 is FQGNSA. The CDR3 has 15 residues. J lost 5 bases, V lost 1 base, and 7 bases had no gene match. The DNA of the CDR3 is TGTGCCAGCAGCTTAGGCGTGTTCAGGGGGGAGACCCAGTACTTC. Translation: CASSLGVFRGETQYF.

This chain uses TRBV7-9 with TRBJ2-5; 10 bases match TRBD2. From germline, CDR1 is SEHNR and CDR2 FQNEAQ (reference sequence). The CDR3 loop spans 17 amino acids. With 0 bases clipped from V and 5 bases from J, the junction kept 9 bases outside the gene matches. In nucleotides, the CDR3 is TGTGCCAGCAGCTTAGCGGGGGTAGCGGGAGGCTTGGAGACCCAGTACTTC. Translating it yields CASSLAGVAGGLETQYF.

The chain combines TRBV2 with TRBJ2-2, with 7 bases aligning to TRBD2. Germline V gives CDR1 SNHLY, CDR2 FYNNEI. J gave up 6 bases and V 4 bases, and 2 bases lay outside the gene matches. The length of the CDR3 is 13 residues. CDR3 loop: CASSGLAAGELFF. CDR3 sequence (DNA): TGTGCCAGCAGTGGGCTAGCGGCCGGGGAGCTGTTTTTT.

This clone has only one observation. V and J are TRBV27 and TRBJ1-6; possible D gene TRBD1, 6 bases. Trimming stripped 5 bases from V and 0 bases from J, with 11 bases between. The CDR3 contains 16 residues. CDR1 MNHEY and CDR2 SMNVEV come from the germline V gene (reference sequence). In DNA form, the CDR3 reads TGTGCCAGCAGTAAGGGGGGGAGCTCCTATAATTCACCCCTCCACTTT. It encodes CASSKGGSSYNSPLHF.

The chain joins TRBV9 to TRBJ1-3, with D unresolved. CDR1 SGDLS and CDR2 YYNGEE come from the germline V gene. The CDR3 totals 14 residues. Trimming removed 7 bases from V and 4 bases from J, with 15 bases in between. CDR3 loop: CASRPTAGGNTIYF. The CDR3 DNA reads as TGTGCCAGCCGCCCCACAGCCGGAGGAAACACCATATATTTT.

In this sample, this clone turned up once. The CDR3 region is CASSYCRVLPYYEQYF. In DNA, the CDR3 is TGTGCCAGCAGTTACTGCAGGGTGCTTCCTTACTACGAGCAGTACTTC. The J gene is TRBJ2-7, the V gene TRBV6-6, with D possibly TRBD1 on 5 matching bases. The CDR3 loop spans 16 amino acids. V lost 1 base, J lost 3 bases, and 16 bases lay in between. CDR1 and CDR2 (germline): MNHNY, SVGAGI (reference sequence).

The chain couples TRBV14 to TRBJ1-1; no definite D call. This CDR3 has 13 residues. Per germline, CDR1 SGHDN and CDR2 FVKESK. V lost 3 bases to trimming and J lost 3 bases, with 8 bases between them. The CDR3 coding sequence is TGTGCCAGCAGCCAGCTCCCGGACACTGAAGCTTTCTTT. It specifies CASSQLPDTEAFF.

The CDR3 DNA follows: TGTGCCAGCAGCCGAGGACTAGCAGATACGCAGTATTTT. Its translation: CASSRGLADTQYF. This chain links TRBV3-1 (or the pseudogene TRBV3-2) with TRBJ2-3; 7 bases are a match to TRBD2. Unmatched junction bases numbered 2, after V lost 4 bases and J lost 4 bases. This CDR3 has 13 residues. CDR1 and CDR2 from the germline V gene are LGHDT and YNNKEL (reference sequence).

The rearrangement joins TRBV5-1 to TRBJ2-3; D perhaps matches TRBD2 (6 bases). Germline CDR1 is SGHRS and CDR2 is YFSETQ. CDR3 size: 14 residues. Trimming removed 4 bases at V and 0 bases at J, with 9 bases between. DNA for the CDR3: TGCGCCAGCAGCCCCGGGACTAGCACAGATACGCAGTATTTT. It codes for CASSPGTSTDTQYF.

This chain links TRBV2 with TRBJ1-5; possibly TRBD1 for D (5 bases). This CDR3 spans 15 amino acids. From germline, CDR1 is SNHLY and CDR2 FYNNEI. The V end was cut by 1 base, the J end by 6 bases, with 13 bases between. The CDR3 region has the DNA TGTGCCAGCAGTGAAGAGGGGCATGGGGTTCAGCCCCAGCATTTT. Its translation is CASSEEGHGVQPQHF.

The chain links TRBV7-2 to TRBJ1-2, with D possibly TRBD1 on 6 matching bases. V was shortened by 1 base and J by 3 bases, with 12 bases between the two germline ends. This CDR3 contains 15 residues. CDR1 and CDR2 from the germline V gene are SGHTA and FQGNSA. Here the CDR3 DNA reads TGTGCCAGCAGCTTAGATGGCCAGGGGCACTATGGCTACACCTTC. As protein: CASSLDGQGHYGYTF.

The rearrangement uses TRBV5-1 and TRBJ2-3; D gene ambiguous. The CDR3 consists of 14 residues. Germline CDR1 SGHRS, CDR2 YFSETQ. Deletions cut 5 bases from V and 0 bases from J, with 10 bases between. The CDR3 region is CASSTGPSTDTQYF. In DNA form, the CDR3 reads TGCGCCAGCAGTACTGGGCCAAGCACAGATACGCAGTATTTT.

The rearrangement links TRBV12-2 to TRBJ1-2. TRBV12-2 is deemed a pseudogene. The CDR3 consists of 15 residues. The DNA of the CDR3 is TGTGCAAGTCGCTTAGGGAGGGATCGTGAAGATGGCTACACCTTC. Translated, it gives CASRLGRDREDGYTF.

The V gene is TRBV6-2 or TRBV6-3, the J gene TRBJ1-2; 7 bases are a match to TRBD1. There are 15 residues in the CDR3. Germline lookup yields CDR1 MNHEY and CDR2 SVGEGT. The V segment lost 2 bases and the J segment 8 bases; nucleotides outside the gene matches: 11. CDR3 in DNA: TGTGCCAGCAGTTACGGGCCGACAGGGTCGCTCGGCTACACCTTC. Translating gives CASSYGPTGSLGYTF.

The genes are TRBV28 and TRBJ2-2; 8 bases are a match to TRBD1. Germline CDR1 is MDHEN and CDR2 is SYDVKM. V lost 5 bases, J lost 8 bases, and 10 bases stayed unmatched. The CDR3 is 15 residues long. The CDR3 region has the DNA TGTGCCAGCAGTCTCGGACAGGGACGTGCGGGGGAGCTGTTTTTT. It encodes CASSLGQGRAGELFF.

The genes are TRBV6-5 and TRBJ2-7, with TRBD1 as a possible D gene (6 bases). Germline V gives CDR1 MNHEY, CDR2 SVGAGI. This CDR3 contains 13 residues. The V and J ends lost 9 bases and 2 bases respectively, with 14 bases between them. The CDR3 DNA is TGTGCCAGTACTTTGGACAGAACCTACGAGCAGTACTTC. As protein: CASTLDRTYEQYF.

The genes are TRBV18 and TRBJ2-7; 12 bases agree with TRBD2. This CDR3 is built from 15 residues. Germline trimming cut 1 base from V and 6 bases from J; bases unmatched to any gene: 4. Germline values: CDR1 KGHSH, CDR2 LQKENI. This CDR3 is CASSPLLAGGFEQYF. DNA for the CDR3: TGTGCCAGCTCACCACTGCTAGCGGGAGGGTTCGAGCAGTACTTC.

The chain is built from TRBV15 and TRBJ2-7; no firm D call. The CDR3 has 12 amino acids. The V gene's germline CDR1 is LNHNV and CDR2 YYDKDF (reference sequence). V gave up 0 bases and J gave up 4 bases, with 4 bases separating them. The DNA of the CDR3 is TGTGCCACCAGCAGAGAGAGATACGAGCAGTACTTC. Translating gives CATSRERYEQYF.

The rearrangement links TRBV5-4 to TRBJ2-7, with TRBD2 identical over 11 bases. The CDR3 length is 17 residues. Germline CDR1 SGHNT, CDR2 YYREEE (reference sequence). J was trimmed by 0 bases and V by 0 bases; bases with no gene match: 5. CDR3 region: CASSLGTSGPSSYEQYF. CDR3 nucleotides: TGTGCCAGCAGCTTGGGGACTAGCGGGCCTAGCTCCTACGAGCAGTACTTC.

The V and J genes are TRBV2 and TRBJ2-1; 12 nucleotides match TRBD2. V shed 6 bases and J 4 bases; nucleotides not matched to a gene: 4. CDR1 is SNHLY, CDR2 FYNNEI, per germline. CDR3 length: 15 amino acids. CDR3 DNA sequence: TGTGCCAGCAGACTAGCGGGGGGCGTTTACAATGAGCAGTTCTTC. It codes for CASRLAGGVYNEQFF.

This clone turned up a few times. The V and J genes are TRBV12-5 and TRBJ1-1, with D possibly being TRBD1 (5 bases). The CDR3 is 14 amino acids. The V and J ends lost 5 bases and 1 base respectively, with 11 bases between them. Germline CDR1 reads LGHNT; CDR2 reads FRNRAP. The CDR3 sequence is CASGARDPNTEAFF. The CDR3 DNA is TGTGCTAGTGGTGCCAGGGATCCGAACACTGAAGCTTTCTTT.

The chain has TRBV3-1 (or the pseudogene TRBV3-2) and TRBJ2-7; TRBD2 matches at 8 bases. The ends lost 10 bases at V and 1 base at J; junction bases unmatched: 6. The CDR3 runs to 13 residues. Germline CDR1 is LGHDT and CDR2 is YNNKEL (reference sequence). The DNA for the CDR3 is TGTGCCATCCGGGGCGGGAGGTCCTACGAGCAGTACTTC. Amino acids: CAIRGGRSYEQYF.